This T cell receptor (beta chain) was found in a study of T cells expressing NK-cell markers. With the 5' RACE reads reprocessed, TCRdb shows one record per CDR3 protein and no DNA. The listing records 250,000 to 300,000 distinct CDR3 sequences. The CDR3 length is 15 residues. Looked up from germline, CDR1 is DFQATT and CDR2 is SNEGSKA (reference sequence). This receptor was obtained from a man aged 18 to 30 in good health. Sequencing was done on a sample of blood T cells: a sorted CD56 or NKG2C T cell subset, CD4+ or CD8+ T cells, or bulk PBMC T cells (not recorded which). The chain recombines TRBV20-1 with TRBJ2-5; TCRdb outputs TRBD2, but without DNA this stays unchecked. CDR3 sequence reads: CSPRAGLAVWETQYF.